This T cell receptor beta chain was obtained from a study of blood T cell repertoires in COVID-19. The data were produced by immunoSEQ multiplex PCR, yet TCRdb's version contains in-frame clones alone and is incomplete. The table records over 120,000 clones, 70% to 90% of them present only once. Participants were aged 18 to 89 years, lived in 24 US areas, and enrolled virtually. The length of the CDR3 is 12 residues. Trimming cost V 6 bases and J 9 bases, with 12 bases left between them. Germline-derived CDR1 and CDR2 are MDHEN and SYDVKM. The gene calls are TRBV28 and TRBJ2-1; a weak D match, TRBD1 (6 bases). The source material was PBMCs or T cells enriched from blood (not recorded which). The clonotype originates from a man aged 45-65 years who had recovered from COVID-19. CDR3 amino acids: CASRETGTEQFF. The CDR3 nucleotides are TGTGCCAGCAGGGAAACAGGGACTGAGCAGTTCTTC. The variable domain in full, completed from reference TRBV28 and TRBJ2-1, reads DVKVTQSSRYLVKRTGEKVFLECVQDMDHENMFWYRQDPGLGLRLIYFSYDVKMKEKGDIPEGYSVSREKKERFSLILESASTNQTSMYLCASRETGTEQFFGPGTRLTVL.